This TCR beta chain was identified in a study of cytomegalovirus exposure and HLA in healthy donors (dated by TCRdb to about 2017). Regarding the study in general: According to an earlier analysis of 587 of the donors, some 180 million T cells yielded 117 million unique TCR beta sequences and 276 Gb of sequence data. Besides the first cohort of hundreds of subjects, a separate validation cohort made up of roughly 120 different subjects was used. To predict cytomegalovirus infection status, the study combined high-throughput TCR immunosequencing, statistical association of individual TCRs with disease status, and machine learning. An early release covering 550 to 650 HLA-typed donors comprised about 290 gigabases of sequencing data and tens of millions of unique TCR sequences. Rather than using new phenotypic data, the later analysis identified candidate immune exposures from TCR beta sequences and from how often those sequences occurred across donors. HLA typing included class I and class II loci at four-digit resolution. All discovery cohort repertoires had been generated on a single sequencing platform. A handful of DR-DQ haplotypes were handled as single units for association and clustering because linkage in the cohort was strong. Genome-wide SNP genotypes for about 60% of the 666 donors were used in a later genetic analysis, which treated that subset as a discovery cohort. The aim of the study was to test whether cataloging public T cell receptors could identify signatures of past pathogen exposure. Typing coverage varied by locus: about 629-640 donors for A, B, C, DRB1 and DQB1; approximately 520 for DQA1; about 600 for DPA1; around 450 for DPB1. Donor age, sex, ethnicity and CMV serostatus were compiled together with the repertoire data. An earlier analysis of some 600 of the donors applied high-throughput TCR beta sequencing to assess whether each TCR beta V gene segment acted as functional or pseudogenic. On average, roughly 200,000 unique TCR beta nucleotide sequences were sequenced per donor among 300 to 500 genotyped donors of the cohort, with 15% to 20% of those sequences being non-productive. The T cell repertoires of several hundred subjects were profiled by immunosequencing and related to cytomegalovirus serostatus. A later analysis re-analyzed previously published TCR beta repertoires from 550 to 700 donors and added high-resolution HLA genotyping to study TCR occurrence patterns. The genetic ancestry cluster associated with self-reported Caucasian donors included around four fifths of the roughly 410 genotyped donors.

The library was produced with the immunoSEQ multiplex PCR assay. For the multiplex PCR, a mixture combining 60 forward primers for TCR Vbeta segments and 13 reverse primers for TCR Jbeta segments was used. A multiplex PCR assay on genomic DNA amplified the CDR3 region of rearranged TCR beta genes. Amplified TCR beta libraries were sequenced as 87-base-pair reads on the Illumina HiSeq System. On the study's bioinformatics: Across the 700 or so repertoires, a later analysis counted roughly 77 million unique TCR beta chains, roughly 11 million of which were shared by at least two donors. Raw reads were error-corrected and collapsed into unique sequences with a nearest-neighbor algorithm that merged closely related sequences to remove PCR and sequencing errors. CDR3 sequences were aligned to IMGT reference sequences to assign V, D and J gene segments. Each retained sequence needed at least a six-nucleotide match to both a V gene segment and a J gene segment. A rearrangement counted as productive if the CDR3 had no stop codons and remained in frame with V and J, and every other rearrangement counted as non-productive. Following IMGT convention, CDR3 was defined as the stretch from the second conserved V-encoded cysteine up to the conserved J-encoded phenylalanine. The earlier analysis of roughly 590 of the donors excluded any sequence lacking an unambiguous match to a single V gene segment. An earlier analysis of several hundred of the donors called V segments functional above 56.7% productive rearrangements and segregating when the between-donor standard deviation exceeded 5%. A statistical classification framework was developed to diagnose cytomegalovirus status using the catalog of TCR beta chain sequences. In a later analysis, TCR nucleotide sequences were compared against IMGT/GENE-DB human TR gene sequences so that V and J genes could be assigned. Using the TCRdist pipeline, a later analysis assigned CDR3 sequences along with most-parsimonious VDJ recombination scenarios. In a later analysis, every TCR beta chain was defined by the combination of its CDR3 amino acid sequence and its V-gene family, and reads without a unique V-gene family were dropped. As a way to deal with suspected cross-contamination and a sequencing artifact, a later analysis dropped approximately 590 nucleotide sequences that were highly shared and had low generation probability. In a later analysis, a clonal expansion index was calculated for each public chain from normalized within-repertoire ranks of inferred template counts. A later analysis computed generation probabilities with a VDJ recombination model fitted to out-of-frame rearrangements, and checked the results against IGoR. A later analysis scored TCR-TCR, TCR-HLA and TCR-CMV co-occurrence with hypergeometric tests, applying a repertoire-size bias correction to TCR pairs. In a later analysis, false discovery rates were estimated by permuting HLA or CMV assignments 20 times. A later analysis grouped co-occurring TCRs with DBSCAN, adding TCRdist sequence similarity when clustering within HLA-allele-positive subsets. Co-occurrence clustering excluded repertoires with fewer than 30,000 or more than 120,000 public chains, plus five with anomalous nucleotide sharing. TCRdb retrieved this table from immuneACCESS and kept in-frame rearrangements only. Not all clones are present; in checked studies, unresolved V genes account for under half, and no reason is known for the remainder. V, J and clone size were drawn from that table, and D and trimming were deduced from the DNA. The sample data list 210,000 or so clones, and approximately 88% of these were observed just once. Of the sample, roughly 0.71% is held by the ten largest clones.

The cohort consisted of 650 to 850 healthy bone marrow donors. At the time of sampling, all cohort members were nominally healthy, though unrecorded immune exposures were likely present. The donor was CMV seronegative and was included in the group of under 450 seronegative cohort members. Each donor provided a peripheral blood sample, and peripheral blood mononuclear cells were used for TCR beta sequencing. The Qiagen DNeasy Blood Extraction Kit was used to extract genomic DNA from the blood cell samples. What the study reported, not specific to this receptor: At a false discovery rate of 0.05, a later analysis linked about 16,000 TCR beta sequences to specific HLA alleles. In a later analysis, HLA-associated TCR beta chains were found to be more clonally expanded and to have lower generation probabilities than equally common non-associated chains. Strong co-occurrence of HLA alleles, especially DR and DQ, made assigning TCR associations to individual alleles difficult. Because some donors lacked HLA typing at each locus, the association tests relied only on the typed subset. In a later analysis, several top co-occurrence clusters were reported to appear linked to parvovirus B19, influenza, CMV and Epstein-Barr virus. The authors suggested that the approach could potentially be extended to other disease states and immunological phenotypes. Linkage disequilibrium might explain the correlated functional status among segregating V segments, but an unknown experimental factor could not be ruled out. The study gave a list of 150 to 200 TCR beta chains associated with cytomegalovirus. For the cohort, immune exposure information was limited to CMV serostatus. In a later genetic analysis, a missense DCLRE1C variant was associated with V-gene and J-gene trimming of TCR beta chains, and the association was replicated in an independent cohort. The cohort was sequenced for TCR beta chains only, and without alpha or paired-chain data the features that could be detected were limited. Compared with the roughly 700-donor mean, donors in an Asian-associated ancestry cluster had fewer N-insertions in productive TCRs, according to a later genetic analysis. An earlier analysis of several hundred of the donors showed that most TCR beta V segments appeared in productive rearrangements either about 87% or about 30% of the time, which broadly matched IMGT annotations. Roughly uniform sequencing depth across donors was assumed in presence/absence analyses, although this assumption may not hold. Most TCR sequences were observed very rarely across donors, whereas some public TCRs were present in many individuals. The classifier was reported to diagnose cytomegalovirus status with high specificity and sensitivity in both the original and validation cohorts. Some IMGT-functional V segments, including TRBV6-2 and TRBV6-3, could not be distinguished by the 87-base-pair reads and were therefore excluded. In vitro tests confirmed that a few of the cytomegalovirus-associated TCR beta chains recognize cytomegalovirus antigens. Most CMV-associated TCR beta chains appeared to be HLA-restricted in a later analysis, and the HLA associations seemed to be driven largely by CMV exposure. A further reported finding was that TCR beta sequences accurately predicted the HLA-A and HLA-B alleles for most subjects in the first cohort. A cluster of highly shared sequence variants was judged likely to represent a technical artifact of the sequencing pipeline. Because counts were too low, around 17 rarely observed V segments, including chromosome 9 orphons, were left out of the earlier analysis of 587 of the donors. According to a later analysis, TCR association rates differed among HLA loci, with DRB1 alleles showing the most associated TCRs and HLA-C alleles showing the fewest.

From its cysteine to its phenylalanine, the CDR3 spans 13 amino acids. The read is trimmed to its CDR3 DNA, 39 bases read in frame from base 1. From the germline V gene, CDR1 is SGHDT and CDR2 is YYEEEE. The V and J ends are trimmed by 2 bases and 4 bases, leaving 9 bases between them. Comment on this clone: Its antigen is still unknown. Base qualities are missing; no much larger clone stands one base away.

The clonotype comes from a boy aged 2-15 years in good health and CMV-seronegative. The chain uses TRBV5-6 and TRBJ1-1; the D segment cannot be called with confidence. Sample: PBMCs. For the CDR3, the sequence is CASSLGLGTEAFF. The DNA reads TGTGCCAGCAGCTTAGGACTTGGCACTGAAGCTTTCTTT. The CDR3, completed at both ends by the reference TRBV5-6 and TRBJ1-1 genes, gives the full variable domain DAGVTQSPTHLIKTRGQQVTLRCSPKSGHDTVSWYQQALGQGPQFIFQYYEEEERQRGNFPDRFSGHQFPNYSSELNVNALLLGDSALYLCASSLGLGTEAFFGQGTRLTVV.